The 12 T cell receptor beta chains below all came from one sample that was sequenced in a study of cytomegalovirus exposure and HLA in healthy donors. The study ran its PCR with 60 Vbeta and 13 Jbeta primers. TCRdb's table, derived via immunoSEQ multiplex PCR, lists solely in-frame clones and lacks some. The sample lists roughly 170,000 clones, about four fifths occurring once. Sample: PBMCs. These receptors were obtained from a man aged 30 to 39 in good health and CMV-seropositive.

The chain carries TRBV4-1 and TRBJ2-7, with a possible D match to TRBD1 (7 bases). CDR3 length: 17 amino acids. V was pared by 1 base and J by 2 bases, with 18 bases between. CDR1 is MGHRA and CDR2 is YSYEKL in the germline V gene. CDR3 amino acids: CASSQGRGHTGAYEQYF. The CDR3 region has the DNA TGCGCCAGCAGCCAAGGCCGGGGGCACACAGGGGCCTACGAGCAGTACTTC.

The gene calls are TRBV6-5 and TRBJ2-7; 9 bases agree with TRBD2. The length of the CDR3 is 14 residues. The V gene's germline CDR1 is MNHEY and CDR2 SVGAGI. V lost 7 bases and J lost 1; bases outside the gene matches: 5. CDR3 coding DNA: TGTGCCAGCAAGCGGGGGGTAGGATCCTACGAGCAGTACTTC. Its protein product is CASKRGVGSYEQYF.

The chain employs TRBV7-9 and TRBJ1-1; tentatively, D is TRBD1 (5 bases). Trimming removed 7 bases from V and 0 bases from J, with 18 bases in between. The germline gives CDR1 SEHNR, CDR2 FQNEAQ (reference sequence). The CDR3 length is 16 residues. The chain's CDR3 is CASTGSGARLNTEAFF. The CDR3 coding sequence is TGTGCCAGCACCGGGAGTGGGGCGCGACTGAACACTGAAGCTTTCTTT.

The gene calls are TRBV2 and TRBJ2-3, with D perhaps matching TRBD2 (5 bases). The CDR3 has 14 residues. V was pared by 10 bases and J by 6 bases, with 20 bases between. The germline V gene encodes CDR1 SNHLY and CDR2 FYNNEI. CDR3 DNA: TGTGCCAAGGCGCTGGCTAGCAAGTCGGATACGCAGTATTTT. Translated, it gives CAKALASKSDTQYF.

The J gene is TRBJ1-1, the V gene TRBV6-5, with D perhaps matching TRBD1 (5 bases). The CDR3 runs 12 residues. V lost 8 bases to trimming and J lost 4 bases, with 11 bases between them. Germline-derived CDR1 and CDR2 are MNHEY and SVGAGI. The CDR3 is CASWGVGTEAFF. The CDR3 coding sequence is TGTGCCAGCTGGGGGGTTGGCACTGAAGCTTTCTTT.

The V call is TRBV5-1, the J call TRBJ2-7; 10 positions match TRBD1. Trimming removed 0 bases from V and 5 bases from J; junction bases left unmatched: 5. Germline CDR1 is SGHRS and CDR2 is YFSETQ. The CDR3 is made up of 15 amino acids. The CDR3 DNA is TGCGCCAGCAGCTTGGCCGGGACAGGGGTTCACGAGCAGTACTTC. Translating gives CASSLAGTGVHEQYF.

This clone showed up just a few times. The genes are TRBV27 and TRBJ1-3; 12 bases match TRBD1. Trimming removed 0 bases from V and 4 bases from J; junction bases left unmatched: 1. CDR1 is MNHEY and CDR2 is SMNVEV in the germline V gene (reference sequence). This CDR3 is 16 amino acids long. In DNA form, the CDR3 reads TGTGCCAGCAGTTTATCGGGGACAGGGGGCGGAAACACCATATATTTT. This encodes CASSLSGTGGGNTIYF.

The genes are TRBV27 and TRBJ1-5; D is perhaps TRBD1 (6 bases). The CDR3 has 12 residues. V shed 8 bases and J shed 5 bases, with 10 bases lying between them. Germline lookup yields CDR1 MNHEY and CDR2 SMNVEV (reference sequence). DNA for the CDR3: TGTGCCAGCTGGGACAACGATCAGCCCCAGCATTTT. Translating gives CASWDNDQPQHF.

This clone was seen once. The rearrangement links TRBV27 to TRBJ1-4; 9 bases line up with TRBD1. This CDR3 has 14 residues. V shed 6 bases, J shed 5 bases, and the junction held 4 bases outside the gene matches. Germline assignment: CDR1 MNHEY and CDR2 SMNVEV (reference sequence). Written as DNA, the CDR3 is TGTGCCAGCAGCCGGGACAGGGCCAATGAAAAACTGTTTTTT. This gives the protein CASSRDRANEKLFF. The full variable domain, with the rest looked up from reference TRBV27 and TRBJ1-4, is EAQVTQNPRYLITVTGKKLTVTCSQNMNHEYMSWYRQDPGLGLRQIYYSMNVEVTDKGDVPEGYKVSRKEKRNFPLILESPSPNQTSLYFCASSRDRANEKLFFGSGTQLSVL.

The J gene is TRBJ1-6, the V gene TRBV4-3, with D maybe TRBD1 (6 bases). V was trimmed by 3 bases and J by 7 bases, leaving 7 bases between them. This CDR3 region has 13 residues. Germline values: CDR1 LGHNA, CDR2 YSLEER. The CDR3 nucleotides are TGCGCCAGCAGCCAGCAGGGGAATTCACCCCTCCACTTT. Encoded protein: CASSQQGNSPLHF.

This clone has just a few counts. CDR3 loop: CASSGRRRGGQPQHF. In nucleotides, the CDR3 is TGTGCCAGCAGTGGCCGCCGCAGGGGCGGTCAGCCCCAGCATTTT. J is TRBJ1-5 and V is TRBV2, with D possibly being TRBD1 (6 bases). CDR1 SNHLY and CDR2 FYNNEI come from the germline V gene. Trimming removed 4 bases at V and 6 bases at J, with 16 bases between. The CDR3 contains 15 residues.

V gene TRBV7-2 combines with J gene TRBJ1-5; possible D gene TRBD1, 6 bases. The V and J ends lost 3 bases and 1 base respectively, with 16 bases between them. CDR1 SGHTA and CDR2 FQGNSA come from the germline V gene. This CDR3 comprises 17 residues. The CDR3 sequence: CASSFTGSPPSNQPQHF. The DNA of the CDR3 is TGTGCCAGCAGCTTTACAGGGTCACCCCCCAGCAATCAGCCCCAGCATTTT.